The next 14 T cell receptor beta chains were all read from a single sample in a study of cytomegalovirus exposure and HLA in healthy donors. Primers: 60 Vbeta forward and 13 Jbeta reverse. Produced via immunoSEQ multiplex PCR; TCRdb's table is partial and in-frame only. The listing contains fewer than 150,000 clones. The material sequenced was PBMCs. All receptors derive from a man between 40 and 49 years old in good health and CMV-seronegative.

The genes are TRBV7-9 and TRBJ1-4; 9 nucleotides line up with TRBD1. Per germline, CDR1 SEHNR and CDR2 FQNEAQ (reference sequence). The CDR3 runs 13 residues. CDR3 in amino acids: CGTQGTGNEKLFF. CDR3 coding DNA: TGTGGTACTCAAGGGACAGGGAATGAAAAACTGTTTTTT.

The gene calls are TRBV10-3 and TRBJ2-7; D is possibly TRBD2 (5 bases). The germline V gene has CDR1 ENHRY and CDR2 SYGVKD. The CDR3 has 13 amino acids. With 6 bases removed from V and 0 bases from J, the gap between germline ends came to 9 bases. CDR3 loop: CAIRSEGSYEQYF. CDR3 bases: TGTGCCATCAGGTCAGAGGGCTCCTACGAGCAGTACTTC.

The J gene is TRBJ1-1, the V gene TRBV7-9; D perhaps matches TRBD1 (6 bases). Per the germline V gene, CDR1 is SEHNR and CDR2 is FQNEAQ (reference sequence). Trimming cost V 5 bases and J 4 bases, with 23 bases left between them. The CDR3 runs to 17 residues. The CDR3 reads CASSLGAGAAVGTEAFF. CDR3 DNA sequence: TGTGCCAGCAGCCTCGGGGCAGGGGCTGCGGTGGGCACTGAAGCTTTCTTT.

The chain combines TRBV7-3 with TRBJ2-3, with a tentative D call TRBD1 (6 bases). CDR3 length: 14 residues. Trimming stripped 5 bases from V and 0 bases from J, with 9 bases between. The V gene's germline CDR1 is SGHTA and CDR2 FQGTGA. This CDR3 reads CASSPDRSTDTQYF. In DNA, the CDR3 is TGTGCCAGCAGCCCGGACAGAAGCACAGATACGCAGTATTTT.

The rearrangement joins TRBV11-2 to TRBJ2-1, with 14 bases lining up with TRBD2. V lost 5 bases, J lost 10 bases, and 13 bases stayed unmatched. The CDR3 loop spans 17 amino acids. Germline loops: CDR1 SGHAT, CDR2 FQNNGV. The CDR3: CASSAQAGLAGVREQFF. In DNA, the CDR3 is TGTGCCAGCAGCGCTCAGGCGGGACTAGCGGGGGTTCGGGAGCAGTTCTTC.

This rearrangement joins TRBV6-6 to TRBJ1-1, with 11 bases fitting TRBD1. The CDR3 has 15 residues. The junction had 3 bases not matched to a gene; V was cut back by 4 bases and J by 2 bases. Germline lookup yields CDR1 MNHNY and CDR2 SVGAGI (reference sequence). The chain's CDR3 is CASSFGTGGNTEAFF. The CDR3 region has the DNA TGTGCCAGCAGTTTCGGGACAGGGGGTAACACTGAAGCTTTCTTT.

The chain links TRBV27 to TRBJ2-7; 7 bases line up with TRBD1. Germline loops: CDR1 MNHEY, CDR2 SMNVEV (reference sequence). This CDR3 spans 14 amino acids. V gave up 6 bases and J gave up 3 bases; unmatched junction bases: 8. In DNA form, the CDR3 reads TGTGCCAGCAGCCCGTGGGACAGATACTACGAGCAGTACTTC. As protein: CASSPWDRYYEQYF.

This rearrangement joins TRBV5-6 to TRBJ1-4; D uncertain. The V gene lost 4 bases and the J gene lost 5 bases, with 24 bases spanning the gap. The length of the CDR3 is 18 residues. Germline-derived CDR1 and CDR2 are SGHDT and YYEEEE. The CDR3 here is CASSRLDGFEAKNEKLFF. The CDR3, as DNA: TGTGCCAGCAGCAGGTTAGATGGGTTTGAGGCAAAGAATGAAAAACTGTTTTTT.

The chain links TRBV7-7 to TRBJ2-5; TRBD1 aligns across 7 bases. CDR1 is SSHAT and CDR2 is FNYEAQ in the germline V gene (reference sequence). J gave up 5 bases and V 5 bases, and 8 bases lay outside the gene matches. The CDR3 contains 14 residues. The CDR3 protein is CASSTGTARETQYF. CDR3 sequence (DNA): TGTGCCAGCAGCACCGGGACAGCCAGGGAGACCCAGTACTTC.

Here the CDR3 reads CAITGETYEQYF. In DNA form, the CDR3 reads TGTGCCATTACAGGGGAAACCTACGAGCAGTACTTC. The chain couples TRBV10-3 to TRBJ2-7; TRBD1 agrees at 7 bases. From germline, CDR1 is ENHRY and CDR2 SYGVKD. V was clipped by 9 bases and J by 2 bases; unmatched bases: 4. The CDR3 consists of 12 residues.

The CDR3 spells CASSRPSGGPQETQYF. The DNA for the CDR3 is TGCGCCAGCAGCCGACCTAGCGGGGGACCACAAGAGACCCAGTACTTC. V is TRBV4-1 and J is TRBJ2-5; 10 bases fit TRBD2. The CDR3 loop spans 16 amino acids. The germline V gene has CDR1 MGHRA and CDR2 YSYEKL. V dropped 4 bases and J dropped 2; count of bases not matched to a gene: 7.

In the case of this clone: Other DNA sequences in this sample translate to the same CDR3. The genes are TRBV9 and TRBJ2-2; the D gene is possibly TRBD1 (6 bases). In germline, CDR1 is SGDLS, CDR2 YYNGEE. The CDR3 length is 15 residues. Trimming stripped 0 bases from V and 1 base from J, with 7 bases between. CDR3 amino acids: CASSVGTVNTGELFF. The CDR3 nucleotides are TGTGCCAGCAGCGTAGGGACAGTGAACACCGGGGAGCTGTTTTTT.

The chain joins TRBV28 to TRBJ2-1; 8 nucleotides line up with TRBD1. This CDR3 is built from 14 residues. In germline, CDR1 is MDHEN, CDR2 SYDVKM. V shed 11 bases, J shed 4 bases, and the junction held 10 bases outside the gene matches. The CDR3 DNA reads TGTGCCGGTAGAAAGAGGGACAGGTACAATGAGCAGTTCTTC. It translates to CAGRKRDRYNEQFF.

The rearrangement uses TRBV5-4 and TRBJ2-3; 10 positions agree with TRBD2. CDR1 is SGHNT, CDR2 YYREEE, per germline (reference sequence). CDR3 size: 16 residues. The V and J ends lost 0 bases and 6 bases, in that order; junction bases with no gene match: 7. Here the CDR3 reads CASSLDVSGGIDTQYF. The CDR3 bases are TGTGCCAGCAGCTTGGATGTTAGCGGGGGGATTGATACGCAGTATTTT.